This T cell receptor (beta chain) was identified in a study of vaccination and CD4 T cells after COVID-19. Noted treatment: roughly ten-day PBMC culture with coronavirus spike peptide pools or control peptides (ViraFEST assay). Points on this clonotype: Antigen unknown.

Sequencing of cultured CD4+ T cell DNA used the Oncomine TCR Beta short-read assay. TCRdb reprocessed the PCR reads with MiXCR, giving one entry per CDR3 protein. The sample shows 15,000 to 20,000 distinct CDR3 sequences, roughly half of them seen only once. The receptor was isolated from a human donor who had recovered from COVID-19. What was sequenced was CD4+ T cells from blood, cultured in vitro.

CDR3 sequence reads: CSARDLSYGYTF. DNA for the CDR3: TGCAGTGCTAGAGATCTCAGTTATGGCTACACCTTC. The chain carries TRBV20-1 and TRBJ1-2; D gene ambiguous. Trimming left V 0 bases short and J 5 bases short, with 7 bases between. The CDR3 consists of 12 residues. Per germline, CDR1 DFQATT and CDR2 SNEGSKA (reference sequence).